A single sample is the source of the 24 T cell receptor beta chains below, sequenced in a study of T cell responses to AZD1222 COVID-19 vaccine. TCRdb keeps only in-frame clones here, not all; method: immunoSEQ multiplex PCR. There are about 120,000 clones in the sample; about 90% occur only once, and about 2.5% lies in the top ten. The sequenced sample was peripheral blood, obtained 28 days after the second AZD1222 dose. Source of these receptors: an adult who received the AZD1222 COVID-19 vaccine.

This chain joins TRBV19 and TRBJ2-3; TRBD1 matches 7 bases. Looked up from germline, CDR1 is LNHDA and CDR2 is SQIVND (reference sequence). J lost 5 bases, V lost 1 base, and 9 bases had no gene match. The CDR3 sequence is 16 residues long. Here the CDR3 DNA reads TGTGCCAGTAGTATAGCGCCTCGACAGGGCGGAGATACGCAGTATTTT. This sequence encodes CASSIAPRQGGDTQYF.

CDR3 nucleotides: TGTGCCTGGGAACCGGGACAGTTCTATGGCTACACCTTC. This codes for CAWEPGQFYGYTF. The chain recombines TRBV30 with TRBJ1-2; 7 bases line up with TRBD1. Germline V lookup: CDR1 GTSNPN, CDR2 SVGIG (reference sequence). With V trimmed by 5 bases and J by 4 bases, 7 bases remained unmatched. The CDR3 length is 13 residues.

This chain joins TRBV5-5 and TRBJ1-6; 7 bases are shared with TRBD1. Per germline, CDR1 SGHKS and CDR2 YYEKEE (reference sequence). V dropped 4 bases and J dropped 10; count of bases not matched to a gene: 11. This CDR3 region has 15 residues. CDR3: CASSQQQGHLSPLHF. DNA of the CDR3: TGTGCCAGCAGCCAACAACAGGGGCATCTGTCACCCCTCCACTTT.

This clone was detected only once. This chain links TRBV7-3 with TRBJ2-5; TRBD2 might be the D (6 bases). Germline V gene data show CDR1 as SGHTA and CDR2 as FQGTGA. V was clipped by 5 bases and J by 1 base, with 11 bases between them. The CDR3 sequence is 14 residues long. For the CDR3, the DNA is TGTGCCAGCAGCAGGACTACCCGCCAAGAGACCCAGTACTTC. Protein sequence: CASSRTTRQETQYF.

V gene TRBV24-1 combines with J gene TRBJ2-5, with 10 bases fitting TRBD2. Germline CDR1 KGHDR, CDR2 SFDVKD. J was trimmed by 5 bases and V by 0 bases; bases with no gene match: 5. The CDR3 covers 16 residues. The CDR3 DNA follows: TGTGCCACCAGTGATTTGAAACTAGCGGGGACGGAGACCCAGTACTTC. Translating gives CATSDLKLAGTETQYF.

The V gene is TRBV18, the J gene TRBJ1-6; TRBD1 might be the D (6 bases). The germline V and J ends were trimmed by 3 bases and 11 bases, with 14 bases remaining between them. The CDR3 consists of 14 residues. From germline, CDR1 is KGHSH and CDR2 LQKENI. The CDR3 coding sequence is TGTGCCAGCTCACCGGGGGGCTCCGGGGCACCCCTCCACTTT. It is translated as CASSPGGSGAPLHF.

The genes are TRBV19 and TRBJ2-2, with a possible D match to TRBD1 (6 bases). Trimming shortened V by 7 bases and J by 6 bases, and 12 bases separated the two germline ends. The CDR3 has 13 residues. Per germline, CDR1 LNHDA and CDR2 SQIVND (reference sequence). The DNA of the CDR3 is TGTGCCAGTACCAGACAGGAGGCCGGGGAGCTGTTTTTT. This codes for CASTRQEAGELFF.

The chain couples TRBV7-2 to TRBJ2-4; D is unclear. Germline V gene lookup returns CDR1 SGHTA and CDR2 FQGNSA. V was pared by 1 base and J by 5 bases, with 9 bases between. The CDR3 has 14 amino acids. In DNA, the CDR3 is TGTGCCAGCAGCTTAGGGACGCCCGAAAACATTCAGTACTTC. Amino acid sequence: CASSLGTPENIQYF.

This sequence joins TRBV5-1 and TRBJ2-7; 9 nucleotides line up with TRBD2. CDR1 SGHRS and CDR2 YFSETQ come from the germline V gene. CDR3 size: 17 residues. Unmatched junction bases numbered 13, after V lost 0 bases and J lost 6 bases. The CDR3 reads CASSLGGSGGPLGEQYF. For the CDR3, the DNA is TGCGCCAGCAGCTTGGGGGGTAGCGGGGGCCCCCTCGGCGAGCAGTACTTC.

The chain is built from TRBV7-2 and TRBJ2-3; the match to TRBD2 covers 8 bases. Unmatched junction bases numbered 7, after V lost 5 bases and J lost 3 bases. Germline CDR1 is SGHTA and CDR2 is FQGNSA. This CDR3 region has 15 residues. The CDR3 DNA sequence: TGTGCCAGCAGCCCCCGGCGGGGGGTGACAGATACGCAGTATTTT. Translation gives CASSPRRGVTDTQYF. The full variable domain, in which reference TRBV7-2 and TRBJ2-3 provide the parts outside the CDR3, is GAGVSQSPSNKVTEKGKDVELRCDPISGHTALYWYRQSLGQGLEFLIYFQGNSAPDKSGLPSDRFSAERTGGSVSTLTIQRTQQEDSAVYLCASSPRRGVTDTQYFGPGTRLTVL.

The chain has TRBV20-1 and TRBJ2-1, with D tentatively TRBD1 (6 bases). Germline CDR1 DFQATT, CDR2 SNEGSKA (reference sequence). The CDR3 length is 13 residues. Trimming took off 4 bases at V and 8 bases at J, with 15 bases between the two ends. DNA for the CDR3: TGCAGTGCTATTGACAGGTCGGGTCATGAGCAGTTCTTC. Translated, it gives CSAIDRSGHEQFF.

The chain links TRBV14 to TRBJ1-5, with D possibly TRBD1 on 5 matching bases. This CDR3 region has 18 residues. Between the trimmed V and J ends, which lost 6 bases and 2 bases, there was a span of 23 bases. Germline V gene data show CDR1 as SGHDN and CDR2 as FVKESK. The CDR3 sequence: CASRPLGEVEVGNQPQHF. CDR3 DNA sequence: TGTGCCAGCAGGCCCCTAGGGGAGGTTGAGGTGGGCAATCAGCCCCAGCATTTT.

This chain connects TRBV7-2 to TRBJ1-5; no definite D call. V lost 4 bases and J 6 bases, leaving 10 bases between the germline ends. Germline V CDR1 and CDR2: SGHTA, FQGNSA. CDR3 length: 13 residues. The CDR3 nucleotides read TGTGCCAGCAGCTCCGAAACGGGTCAGCCCCAGCATTTT. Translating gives CASSSETGQPQHF.

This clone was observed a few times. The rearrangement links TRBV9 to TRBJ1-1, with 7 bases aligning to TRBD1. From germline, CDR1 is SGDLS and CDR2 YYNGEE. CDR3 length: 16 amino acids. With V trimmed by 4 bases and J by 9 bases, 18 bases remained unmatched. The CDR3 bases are TGTGCCAGCAGCCCAAGAACTGACAGGGTAAGCGGGAAAGCTTTCTTT. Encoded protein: CASSPRTDRVSGKAFF.

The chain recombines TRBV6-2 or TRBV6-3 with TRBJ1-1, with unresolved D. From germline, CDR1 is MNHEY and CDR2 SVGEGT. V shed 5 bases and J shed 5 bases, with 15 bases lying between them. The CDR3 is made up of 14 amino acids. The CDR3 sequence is CASSTLVIGTEAFF. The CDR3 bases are TGTGCCAGCAGTACCTTGGTTATTGGTACTGAAGCTTTCTTT.

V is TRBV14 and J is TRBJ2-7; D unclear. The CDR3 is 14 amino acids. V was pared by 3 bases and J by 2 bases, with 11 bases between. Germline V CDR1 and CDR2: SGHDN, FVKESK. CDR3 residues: CASSQFLSPYEQYF. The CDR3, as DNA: TGTGCCAGCAGCCAGTTTCTATCTCCCTACGAGCAGTACTTC. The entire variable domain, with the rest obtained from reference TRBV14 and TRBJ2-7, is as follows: EAGVTQFPSHSVIEKGQTVTLRCDPISGHDNLYWYRRVMGKEIKFLLHFVKESKQDESGMPNNRFLAERTGGTYSTLKVQPAELEDSGVYFCASSQFLSPYEQYFGPGTRLTVT.

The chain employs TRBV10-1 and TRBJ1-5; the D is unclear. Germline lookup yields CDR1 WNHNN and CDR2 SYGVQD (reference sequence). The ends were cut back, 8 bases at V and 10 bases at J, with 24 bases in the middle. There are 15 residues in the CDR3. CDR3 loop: CASAWTGASRKPQHF. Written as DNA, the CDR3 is TGCGCCAGCGCTTGGACGGGAGCCAGTAGGAAACCCCAGCATTTT.

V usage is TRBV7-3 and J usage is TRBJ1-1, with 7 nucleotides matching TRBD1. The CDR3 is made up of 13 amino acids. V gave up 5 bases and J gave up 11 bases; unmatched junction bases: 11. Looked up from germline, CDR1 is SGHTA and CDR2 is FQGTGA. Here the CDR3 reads CASSPQRGREAFF. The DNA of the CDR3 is TGTGCCAGCAGCCCCCAGAGGGGGCGAGAGGCTTTCTTT.

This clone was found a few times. The CDR3 DNA reads TGCGCCAGCAGCCAACAACCACTAAGGGGGGTCACAGATACGCAGTATTTT. Its translation: CASSQQPLRGVTDTQYF. The chain joins TRBV4-3 to TRBJ2-3; D may be TRBD1 or TRBD2 (6 bases each). The germline V gene has CDR1 LGHNA and CDR2 YSLEER. Trimming stripped 2 bases from V and 2 bases from J, with 17 bases between. The CDR3 runs to 17 residues.

This CDR3 reads CASSLRDRAYEQYF. The CDR3 region has the DNA TGTGCCAGCAGCCTCCGGGACAGGGCCTACGAGCAGTACTTC. The chain combines TRBV4-2 with TRBJ2-7, with 9 bases identical to TRBD1. CDR3 length: 14 residues. With V trimmed by 4 bases and J by 2 bases, 3 bases remained unmatched. CDR1 and CDR2 (germline): LGHNA, YNFKEQ.

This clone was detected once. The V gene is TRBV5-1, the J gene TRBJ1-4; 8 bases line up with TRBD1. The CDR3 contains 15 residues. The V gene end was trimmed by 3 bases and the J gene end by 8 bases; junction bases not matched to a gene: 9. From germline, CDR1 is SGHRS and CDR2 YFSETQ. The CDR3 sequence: CASSSSDRVGEKLFF. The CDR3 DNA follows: TGCGCCAGCAGCTCCTCGGACAGGGTTGGAGAAAAACTGTTTTTT.

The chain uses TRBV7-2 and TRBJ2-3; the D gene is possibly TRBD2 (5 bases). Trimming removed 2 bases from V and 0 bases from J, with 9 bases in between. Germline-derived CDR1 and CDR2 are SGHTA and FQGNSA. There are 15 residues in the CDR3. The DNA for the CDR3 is TGTGCCAGCAGCTTACGCTGGACTAGCACAGATACGCAGTATTTT. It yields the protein CASSLRWTSTDTQYF.

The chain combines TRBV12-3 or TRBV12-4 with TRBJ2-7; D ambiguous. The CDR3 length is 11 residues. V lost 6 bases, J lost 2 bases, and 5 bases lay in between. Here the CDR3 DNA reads TGTGCCAGCAGCCTCACCTACGAGCAGTACTTC. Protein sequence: CASSLTYEQYF.

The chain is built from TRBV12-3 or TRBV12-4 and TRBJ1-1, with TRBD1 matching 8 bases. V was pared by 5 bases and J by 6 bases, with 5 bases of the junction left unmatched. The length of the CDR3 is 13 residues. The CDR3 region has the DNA TGTGCCAGCAGTGACCTACAGGGGGCTGAAGCTTTCTTT. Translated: CASSDLQGAEAFF.